Presented here are 15 T cell receptor beta chains from one specimen sequenced in a study of blood T cell repertoires in COVID-19. The repertoire was sequenced with immunoSEQ multiplex PCR; TCRdb's copy has only in-frame clones and lacks some. This table has over 70,000 clones, 82% appearing once. Specimen: peripheral blood. The receptors here all came from a woman aged 60 to 75 with acute or convalescent COVID-19.

The rearrangement joins TRBV18 to TRBJ1-6; 11 bases agree with TRBD1. Germline V gene data show CDR1 as KGHSH and CDR2 as LQKENI. The CDR3 has 15 amino acids. V lost 3 bases to trimming and J lost 9 bases; unmatched junction nucleotides: 4. Here the CDR3 reads CASSPGQGAGSPLHF. Written as DNA, the CDR3 is TGTGCCAGCTCACCTGGACAGGGGGCCGGTTCACCCCTCCACTTT.

The V call is TRBV7-8, the J call TRBJ1-1, with D unresolved. Trimming removed 0 bases at V and 9 bases at J, with 8 bases between. Germline lookup yields CDR1 SGHVS and CDR2 FQNEAQ. The CDR3 covers 12 residues. CDR3 region: CASSLAAQKAFF. The DNA of the CDR3 is TGTGCCAGCAGCTTAGCGGCACAGAAAGCTTTCTTT.

The V and J genes are TRBV19 and TRBJ2-1, with 11 nucleotides matching TRBD2. The CDR3 has 16 residues. Looked up from germline, CDR1 is LNHDA and CDR2 is SQIVND (reference sequence). Germline trimming cut 5 bases from V and 5 bases from J; bases unmatched to any gene: 8. The CDR3 region is CASSLPSGRPNNEQFF. The CDR3 DNA sequence: TGTGCCAGTAGTCTCCCTAGCGGGAGGCCCAACAATGAGCAGTTCTTC.

The chain carries TRBV10-3 and TRBJ1-1, with 7 bases identical to TRBD1. Trimming removed 3 bases from V and 5 bases from J; junction bases left unmatched: 3. The CDR3 loop spans 13 amino acids. Germline V gene data show CDR1 as ENHRY and CDR2 as SYGVKD. The CDR3 DNA is TGTGCCATCAGTGACAGGGGGGATACTGAAGCTTTCTTT. It encodes CAISDRGDTEAFF.

The gene calls are TRBV12-3 or TRBV12-4 and TRBJ2-7, with 7 bases that match TRBD1. V dropped 7 bases and J dropped 7; count of bases not matched to a gene: 10. There are 13 residues in the CDR3. The CDR3 DNA is TGTGCCAGCACGGGACAGCTAGGTTCAGAGCAGTACTTC. Its translation: CASTGQLGSEQYF.

The chain joins TRBV5-8 to TRBJ1-2; TRBD1 matches 8 bases. The germline V gene encodes CDR1 SGHTS and CDR2 YDEGEE. The V segment lost 6 bases and the J segment 4 bases; nucleotides outside the gene matches: 17. The CDR3 consists of 17 residues. CDR3 nucleotide sequence: TGTGCCAGCACACTGGATGACAGGGGTGACGGGCTCTATGGCTACACCTTC. This translates into CASTLDDRGDGLYGYTF.

The rearrangement links TRBV5-4 to TRBJ2-7; D is unclear. CDR1 SGHNT and CDR2 YYREEE come from the germline V gene (reference sequence). The germline V and J ends were trimmed by 0 bases and 0 bases, with 10 bases remaining between them. CDR3 length equals 15 residues. The CDR3 reads CASSLGQHSSYEQYF. The CDR3 DNA sequence: TGTGCCAGCAGCTTGGGGCAGCACAGCTCCTACGAGCAGTACTTC.

This chain joins TRBV19 and TRBJ1-2; no clear D. The length of the CDR3 is 14 residues. Germline V gene lookup returns CDR1 LNHDA and CDR2 SQIVND (reference sequence). Trimming took off 1 base at V and 0 bases at J, with 6 bases between the two ends. CDR3 DNA: TGTGCCAGTAGTATAGGTCCCGCTAACTATGGCTACACCTTC. Its protein is CASSIGPANYGYTF.

This clone was seen more than once but under ten times. This chain joins TRBV2 and TRBJ2-2; D is uncertain. Trimming cost V 7 bases and J 1 base, with 10 bases left between them. Per germline, CDR1 SNHLY and CDR2 FYNNEI. The CDR3 runs 14 residues. The CDR3 here is CASIARGNTGELFF. The CDR3 nucleotides read TGTGCCAGCATAGCCAGAGGGAACACCGGGGAGCTGTTTTTT.

In nucleotides, the CDR3 is TGTGCCAGCAGTTATTCAACAGCAAATGAAAAACTGTTTTTT. Translation: CASSYSTANEKLFF. This chain links TRBV6-6 with TRBJ1-4; D gene unclear. The V gene's germline CDR1 is MNHNY and CDR2 SVGAGI (reference sequence). This CDR3 spans 14 amino acids. The V end was cut by 3 bases, the J end by 5 bases, with 10 bases between.

The V call is TRBV24-1, the J call TRBJ2-2; D gene uncertain. This CDR3 is built from 13 residues. Trimming shortened V by 8 bases and J by 2 bases, and 8 bases separated the two germline ends. CDR1 KGHDR and CDR2 SFDVKD come from the germline V gene. The CDR3 DNA sequence: TGTGCCACCATGAGGCCAAACACCGGGGAGCTGTTTTTT. Translating it yields CATMRPNTGELFF.

The chain recombines TRBV20-1 with TRBJ1-1; TRBD1 might be the D (6 bases). CDR3 length: 11 residues. Germline V gene lookup returns CDR1 DFQATT and CDR2 SNEGSKA (reference sequence). Trimming cost V 6 bases and J 8 bases, with 13 bases left between them. CDR3 in amino acids: CSASGGGEAFF. DNA for the CDR3: TGCAGTGCCTCGGGAGGGGGGGAAGCTTTCTTT.

The V gene is TRBV7-3, the J gene TRBJ2-2; 9 positions match TRBD2. The CDR3 consists of 16 residues. The germline V gene has CDR1 SGHTA and CDR2 FQGTGA. Trimming took 5 bases from V and 1 from J; bases not matched to a gene: 5. For the CDR3, the DNA is TGTGCCAGCAGCCCCCGGACTAGCGTGAACACCGGGGAGCTGTTTTTT. It codes for CASSPRTSVNTGELFF.

This chain links TRBV4-1 with TRBJ2-5; TRBD2 matches 7 bases. The V segment lost 4 bases and the J segment 5 bases; nucleotides outside the gene matches: 10. Germline V gene lookup returns CDR1 MGHRA and CDR2 YSYEKL. This CDR3 has 15 amino acids. The CDR3 sequence: CASSPVVNGGETQYF. Here the CDR3 DNA reads TGCGCCAGCAGCCCCGTAGTGAACGGGGGGGAGACCCAGTACTTC.

This clone was seen only a few times. The J gene is TRBJ2-3, the V gene TRBV9, with D possibly being TRBD2 (6 bases). The CDR3 is made up of 14 amino acids. In germline, CDR1 is SGDLS, CDR2 YYNGEE. The V and J ends lost 0 bases and 5 bases respectively, with 10 bases between them. DNA for the CDR3: TGTGCCAGCAGCGTAGCGGGAGTGATAGATACGCAGTATTTT. Amino acid sequence: CASSVAGVIDTQYF.